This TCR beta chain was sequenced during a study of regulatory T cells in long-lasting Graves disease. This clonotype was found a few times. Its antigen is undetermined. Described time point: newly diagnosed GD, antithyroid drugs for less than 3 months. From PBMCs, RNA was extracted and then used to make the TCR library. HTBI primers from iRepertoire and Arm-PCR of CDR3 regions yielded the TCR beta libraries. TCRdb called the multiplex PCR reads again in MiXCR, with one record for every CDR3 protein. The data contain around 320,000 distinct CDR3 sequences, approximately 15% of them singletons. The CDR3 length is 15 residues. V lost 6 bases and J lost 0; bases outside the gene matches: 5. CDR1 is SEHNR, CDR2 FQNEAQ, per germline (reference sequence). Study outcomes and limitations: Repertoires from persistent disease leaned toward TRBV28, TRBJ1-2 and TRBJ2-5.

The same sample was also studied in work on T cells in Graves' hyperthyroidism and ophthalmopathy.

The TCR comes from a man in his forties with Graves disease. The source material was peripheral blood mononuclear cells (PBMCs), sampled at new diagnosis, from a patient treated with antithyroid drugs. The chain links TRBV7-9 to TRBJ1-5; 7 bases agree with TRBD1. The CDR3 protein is CASSPGGRSNQPQHF. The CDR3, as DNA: TGTGCCAGCAGTCCAGGGGGGCGTAGCAATCAGCCCCAGCATTTT.